The following is a TCR beta chain sequence with its context. V lost 4 bases to trimming and J lost 3 bases; unmatched junction nucleotides: 8. This CDR3 has 16 residues. Looked up from germline, CDR1 is LGHNA and CDR2 is YNFKEQ. Here immunoSEQ multiplex PCR was the method, and the copy in TCRdb shows in-frame clones only, minus some. The table records about 120,000 clones, less than 90% of them present only once. The sample belongs to a study of blood T cell repertoires in COVID-19. In the study overall: Sample material is recorded as cDNA or gDNA derived from T cells, B-cell-depleted T cells, or PBMCs.

Sequencing was done on a sample of peripheral blood. This TCR derives from a man aged 25-45 years with acute or convalescent COVID-19. The J gene is TRBJ1-4, the V gene TRBV4-2; 7 positions agree with TRBD1. The CDR3 coding sequence is TGTGCCAGCAGCCGGAAACCAGGGACAGCTAATGAAAAACTGTTTTTT. It translates to CASSRKPGTANEKLFF.